The 13 T cell receptor beta chains in this list originate from one sample, sequenced in a study of T cells in Graves' hyperthyroidism and ophthalmopathy. Amplification of TCR beta CDR3 regions was performed using RNA transcripts as template. When the TCR CDR3 underwent first-round RT-PCR, the HTBI primer set was used. TCRdb passed the multiplex PCR reads through MiXCR, listing each CDR3 protein once. The sample lists 690,000 or so distinct CDR3 sequences; under 20% were seen once. The sequenced sample was blood. The receptors come from a woman aged 50 to 60 with Graves' hyperthyroidism that later progressed to Graves' ophthalmopathy.

The table lists this clonotype with a few counts. This sequence joins TRBV7-8 and TRBJ2-3, with TRBD2 matching over 9 bases. The CDR3 runs to 17 residues. The V and J ends lost 1 base and 2 bases, in that order; junction bases with no gene match: 7. Germline values: CDR1 SGHVS, CDR2 FQNEAQ. The CDR3 nucleotides are TGTGCCAGCAGCTTAGATTCCAGCGGGGGGAACACAGATACGCAGTATTTT. Translation gives CASSLDSSGGNTDTQYF.

This chain uses TRBV20-1 with TRBJ1-2; 7 bases are shared with TRBD1. Germline V CDR1 and CDR2: DFQATT, SNEGSKA (reference sequence). The CDR3 length is 12 residues. The junction had 6 bases not matched to a gene; V was cut back by 3 bases and J by 8 bases. In DNA form, the CDR3 reads TGCAGTGCTAGCGCACAGGGGTACGGCTACACCTTC. Its translation is CSASAQGYGYTF.

This clonotype has just one count. J is TRBJ2-3 and V is TRBV7-9, with 7 bases that match TRBD2. CDR1 is SEHNR and CDR2 is FQNEAQ in the germline V gene (reference sequence). This CDR3 has 14 amino acids. Losses at the gene ends were 5 bases for V and 5 bases for J; bases not matched to a gene: 7. Here the CDR3 reads CASSPAGVGDTQYF. CDR3 in DNA: TGTGCCAGCAGCCCTGCGGGGGTAGGAGATACGCAGTATTTT.

This chain uses TRBV29-1 with TRBJ2-5, with D possibly TRBD2 on 5 matching bases. Germline-derived CDR1 and CDR2 are SQVTM and ANQGSEA. The CDR3 length is 12 residues. Trimming took off 4 bases at V and 5 bases at J, with 11 bases between the two ends. CDR3 residues: CSVVEEEETQYF. For the CDR3, the DNA is TGCAGCGTTGTTGAGGAGGAGGAGACCCAGTACTTC. The variable domain in full, with the rest retrieved from reference TRBV29-1 and TRBJ2-5, is SAVISQKPSRDICQRGTSLTIQCQVDSQVTMMFWYRQQPGQSLTLIATANQGSEATYESGFVIDKFPISRPNLTFSTLTVSNMSPEDSSIYLCSVVEEEETQYFGPGTRLLVL.

This sequence joins TRBV20-1 and TRBJ1-2; D gene unclear. Deletions cut 6 bases from V and 2 bases from J, with 13 bases between. Germline V gene data show CDR1 as DFQATT and CDR2 as SNEGSKA (reference sequence). The CDR3 runs to 13 residues. The CDR3 DNA is TGCAGTGCCCCCATCCCGAGAAACTATGGCTACACCTTC. Amino acids: CSAPIPRNYGYTF.

This clonotype was observed at least ten times. The V call is TRBV11-2, the J call TRBJ2-2; D is ambiguous. Trimming left V 7 bases short and J 0 bases short, with 18 bases between. The CDR3 covers 17 residues. CDR1 is SGHAT, CDR2 FQNNGV, per germline. The CDR3 loop reads CASTPHLRFANTGELFF. CDR3 nucleotide sequence: TGTGCCAGCACCCCCCACCTGAGGTTTGCGAACACCGGGGAGCTGTTTTTT.

The chain employs TRBV4-1 and TRBJ2-1, with D maybe TRBD2 (5 bases). CDR1 MGHRA and CDR2 YSYEKL come from the germline V gene. V was pared by 3 bases and J by 3 bases, with 9 bases between. This CDR3 is 14 amino acids long. CDR3 in DNA: TGCGCCAGCAGCCAGAACCGGGACTACAATGAGCAGTTCTTC. Amino acids: CASSQNRDYNEQFF.

This clonotype was detected only a few times. One base away lies a much larger clone, so this may be a sequencing read error. This chain connects TRBV6-1 to TRBJ1-2, with a weak D call TRBD1 (6 bases). Germline V gives CDR1 MNHNS, CDR2 SASEGT. This CDR3 is 14 amino acids long. The CDR3 loop reads CASNESGQYYGYTF. The CDR3 region has the DNA TGTGCCAGCAATGAATCCGGACAGTACTATGGCTACACCTTC.

The V and J genes are TRBV29-1 and TRBJ2-3; the match to TRBD1 covers 9 bases. CDR1 is SQVTM and CDR2 is ANQGSEA in the germline V gene. Trimming at V came to 7 bases and at J to 6 bases, leaving 11 bases not matched to a gene. The length of the CDR3 is 14 residues. The CDR3 bases are TGCAGCGCCGCGGGACAGGGTCTAGGGGATACGCAGTATTTT. This gives the protein CSAAGQGLGDTQYF.

Many counts were recorded for this clonotype. The chain is built from TRBV12-3 or TRBV12-4 and TRBJ2-1, with TRBD1 matching 9 bases. The CDR3 loop spans 13 amino acids. J was trimmed by 8 bases and V by 5 bases; bases with no gene match: 4. The CDR3 loop reads CASSGTGRDEQFF. In nucleotides, the CDR3 is TGTGCCAGCAGTGGGACAGGGCGGGATGAGCAGTTCTTC.

This clonotype was detected only a few times. The V and J genes are TRBV3-1 and TRBJ1-2; no clear D. The ends were cut back, 2 bases at V and 0 bases at J, with 13 bases in the middle. The CDR3 has 16 amino acids. Germline CDR1 and CDR2: LGHDT and YNNKEL (reference sequence). CDR3 coding DNA: TGTGCCAGCAGCCAACGTTTCCGGCGAGCTAACTATGGCTACACCTTC. This sequence encodes CASSQRFRRANYGYTF.

There are many counts of this clonotype. The chain uses TRBV2 and TRBJ2-5, with 8 positions matching TRBD1. In germline, CDR1 is SNHLY, CDR2 FYNNEI. The CDR3 covers 14 residues. V was pared by 6 bases and J by 8 bases, with 11 bases of the junction left unmatched. For the CDR3, the DNA is TGTGCCAGCAGGGACCGGACAGGGCCGGGCACCCAGTACTTC. Amino acids: CASRDRTGPGTQYF. Together with reference TRBV2 and TRBJ2-5, the CDR3 gives the full variable domain: EPEVTQTPSHQVTQMGQEVILRCVPISNHLYFYWYRQILGQKVEFLVSFYNNEISEKSEIFDDQFSVERPDGSNFTLKIRSTKLEDSAMYFCASRDRTGPGTQYFGPGTRLLVL.

A note on this clonotype: Since the CDR3 does not end with the conserved phenylalanine or tryptophan, this likely comes from a read error. The chain has TRBV6-5 and TRBJ1-6; D is unclear. The CDR3 spans 16 residues. Germline V gene lookup returns CDR1 MNHEY and CDR2 SVGAGI. V was shortened by 0 bases and J by 4 bases, with 10 bases between the two germline ends. CDR3 nucleotide sequence: TGTGCCAGCAGTTACTCCCGGCAAGCTTATAATTCACCCCTCCACCTT. It translates to CASSYSRQAYNSPLHL.